The 21 T cell receptor beta chains below were found in one sample sequenced in a study of cytomegalovirus exposure and HLA in healthy donors. 13 Jbeta primers and 60 Vbeta primers were used for the PCR. Generated by immunoSEQ multiplex PCR, the TCRdb table keeps only in-frame clones and is missing some. The table includes approximately 190,000 clones, 80% to 85% detected once. Sequenced input: PBMCs. The source of these receptors is a woman aged 18-29 years in good health and CMV-seronegative.

The genes are TRBV5-1 and TRBJ1-4, with 7 bases fitting TRBD1. The CDR3 extends over 14 amino acids. Germline V gives CDR1 SGHRS, CDR2 YFSETQ. J lost 4 bases, V lost 4 bases, and 4 bases had no gene match. This CDR3 is CASSQGQRNEKLFF. In nucleotides, the CDR3 is TGCGCCAGCAGCCAGGGACAGCGTAATGAAAAACTGTTTTTT.

V usage is TRBV5-4 and J usage is TRBJ2-3, with 7 bases that match TRBD1. The V gene end was trimmed by 7 bases and the J gene end by 3 bases; junction bases not matched to a gene: 8. This CDR3 spans 14 amino acids. Per germline, CDR1 SGHNT and CDR2 YYREEE (reference sequence). CDR3 protein: CASADRETTDTQYF. CDR3 bases: TGTGCCAGCGCCGACAGGGAAACTACAGATACGCAGTATTTT.

There are a few counts of this clone. J is TRBJ1-6 and V is TRBV6-5; no clear D gene. The CDR3 loop spans 12 amino acids. From germline, CDR1 is MNHEY and CDR2 SVGAGI. V was trimmed by 6 bases and J by 6 bases, leaving 6 bases between them. CDR3 nucleotide sequence: TGTGCCAGCAGCTATGTTAATTCACCCCTCCACTTT. Translating gives CASSYVNSPLHF.

This rearrangement joins TRBV2 to TRBJ2-1; TRBD2 matches 10 bases. The CDR3 has 15 amino acids. Per the germline V gene, CDR1 is SNHLY and CDR2 is FYNNEI. V gave up 6 bases and J gave up 3 bases; unmatched junction bases: 5. In DNA, the CDR3 is TGTGCCAGCAGGGTGACTAGCGGGCTCTACAATGAGCAGTTCTTC. It translates to CASRVTSGLYNEQFF. The entire variable domain, with the rest obtained from reference TRBV2 and TRBJ2-1, is as follows: EPEVTQTPSHQVTQMGQEVILRCVPISNHLYFYWYRQILGQKVEFLVSFYNNEISEKSEIFDDQFSVERPDGSNFTLKIRSTKLEDSAMYFCASRVTSGLYNEQFFGPGTRLTVL.

CDR3 DNA: TGTGCCTGGAGTTCGTTGGTTAGATCTGGAAACACCATATATTTT. As protein: CAWSSLVRSGNTIYF. V is TRBV30 and J is TRBJ1-3, with D unresolved. Per the germline V gene, CDR1 is GTSNPN and CDR2 is SVGIG (reference sequence). The ends were cut back, 2 bases at V and 1 base at J, with 12 bases in the middle. The CDR3 is 15 amino acids. Drawing the rest from reference TRBV30 and TRBJ1-3, the complete variable domain is SQTIHQWPATLVQPVGSPLSLECTVEGTSNPNLYWYRQAAGRGLQLLFYSVGIGQISSEVPQNLSASRPQDRQFILSSKKLLLSDSGFYLCAWSSLVRSGNTIYFGEGSWLTVV.

V gene TRBV11-1 combines with J gene TRBJ2-7, with TRBD1 matching over 8 bases. The junction had 6 bases not matched to a gene; V was cut back by 0 bases and J by 2 bases. Germline CDR1 reads SGHAT; CDR2 reads FQDESV (reference sequence). The CDR3 totals 16 residues. CDR3 nucleotide sequence: TGTGCCAGCAGCTTAGCAGTAGGGACAGGACCCTACGAGCAGTACTTC. It yields the protein CASSLAVGTGPYEQYF.

This chain connects TRBV6-6 to TRBJ2-7; 9 nucleotides agree with TRBD2. This CDR3 has 16 amino acids. Germline CDR1 and CDR2: MNHNY and SVGAGI (reference sequence). Trimming at V came to 8 bases and at J to 4 bases, leaving 15 bases not matched to a gene. The CDR3 reads CASVRAGLAGRYEQYF. CDR3 sequence (DNA): TGTGCCAGCGTTAGAGCGGGGCTAGCGGGGCGATACGAGCAGTACTTC.

This sequence joins TRBV6-1 and TRBJ2-7, with 10 bases aligning to TRBD1. The germline V gene encodes CDR1 MNHNS and CDR2 SASEGT. Germline trimming cut 2 bases from V and 3 bases from J; bases unmatched to any gene: 7. The CDR3 totals 16 residues. CDR3 coding DNA: TGTGCCAGCAGTGAAAAGGGGGACAGGGGACGCTACGAGCAGTACTTC. This encodes CASSEKGDRGRYEQYF.

This chain uses TRBV27 with TRBJ2-1; D is possibly TRBD1 (5 bases). The V end was cut by 2 bases, the J end by 2 bases, with 16 bases between. The CDR3 runs to 17 residues. Looked up from germline, CDR1 is MNHEY and CDR2 is SMNVEV (reference sequence). This CDR3 is CASSLVAGWGPYNEQFF. Here the CDR3 DNA reads TGTGCCAGCAGTTTAGTTGCCGGATGGGGCCCCTACAATGAGCAGTTCTTC.

The V gene is TRBV6-1, the J gene TRBJ2-6, with D possibly TRBD2 on 6 matching bases. Germline V gene lookup returns CDR1 MNHNS and CDR2 SASEGT. The CDR3 runs to 17 residues. V was shortened by 3 bases and J by 0 bases, with 12 bases between the two germline ends. CDR3 protein: CASSESLASSGANVLTF. CDR3 DNA sequence: TGTGCCAGCAGTGAGTCACTAGCTAGCTCTGGGGCCAACGTCCTGACTTTC.

This clone appeared once. The rearrangement uses TRBV7-2 and TRBJ2-1; TRBD2 matches 12 bases. The CDR3 sequence is 14 residues long. Germline V lookup: CDR1 SGHTA, CDR2 FQGNSA. Trimming took 4 bases from V and 7 from J; bases not matched to a gene: 2. Written as DNA, the CDR3 is TGTGCCAGCAGCTATGGGACTAGCGGGAATGAGCAGTTCTTC. Translated, it gives CASSYGTSGNEQFF. The variable domain in full, completed from reference TRBV7-2 and TRBJ2-1, reads GAGVSQSPSNKVTEKGKDVELRCDPISGHTALYWYRQSLGQGLEFLIYFQGNSAPDKSGLPSDRFSAERTGGSVSTLTIQRTQQEDSAVYLCASSYGTSGNEQFFGPGTRLTVL.

In this sample, this clone turned up once. The chain has TRBV6-5 and TRBJ1-1; no firm D call. The CDR3 contains 14 residues. CDR1 is MNHEY, CDR2 SVGAGI, per germline. The V and J ends lost 2 bases and 5 bases respectively, with 12 bases between them. The CDR3 sequence is CASSYVLSRTEAFF. The CDR3 bases are TGTGCCAGCAGTTACGTGCTTTCCCGGACTGAAGCTTTCTTT.

The V gene is TRBV19, the J gene TRBJ2-1; 7 nucleotides align to TRBD2. Per germline, CDR1 LNHDA and CDR2 SQIVND (reference sequence). Trimming at V came to 7 bases and at J to 1 base, leaving 7 bases not matched to a gene. The CDR3 runs 15 residues. The CDR3 here is CASKAGGMSYNEQFF. CDR3 bases: TGTGCCAGTAAGGCCGGGGGGATGTCCTACAATGAGCAGTTCTTC.

The genes are TRBV6-1 and TRBJ2-3; D perhaps matches TRBD2 (6 bases). Germline values: CDR1 MNHNS, CDR2 SASEGT. Trimming took 4 bases from V and 2 from J, leaving 10 bases between them. The CDR3 covers 14 residues. The CDR3 loop reads CASSVAGSTDTQYF. The CDR3 DNA sequence: TGTGCCAGCAGTGTGGCGGGATCCACAGATACGCAGTATTTT.

The rearrangement joins TRBV7-8 to TRBJ2-5; TRBD1 matches 7 bases. From germline, CDR1 is SGHVS and CDR2 FQNEAQ. CDR3 length: 16 amino acids. J was trimmed by 3 bases and V by 5 bases; bases with no gene match: 12. The CDR3 region is CASSPLRTGRKETQYF. CDR3 DNA: TGTGCCAGCAGCCCCCTGCGGACAGGTCGTAAAGAGACCCAGTACTTC.

With regard to this clone: The same CDR3 is also encoded by other DNA sequences in this sample. This chain uses TRBV11-2 with TRBJ1-2; D is unresolved. CDR1 and CDR2 from the germline V gene are SGHAT and FQNNGV. The V end lost 3 bases, the J end lost 3 bases, and 5 bases lay between the germline ends. The CDR3 is 12 amino acids. The CDR3 DNA is TGTGCCAGCAGCTTCCGTGACTATGGCTACACCTTC. Protein sequence: CASSFRDYGYTF.

This chain links TRBV27 with TRBJ2-1; D ambiguous. The CDR3 extends over 14 amino acids. The V and J ends lost 5 bases and 5 bases respectively, with 13 bases between them. Per germline, CDR1 MNHEY and CDR2 SMNVEV (reference sequence). CDR3 in amino acids: CASSLAVDHNEQFF. The DNA of the CDR3 is TGTGCCAGCAGTCTGGCGGTAGACCACAATGAGCAGTTCTTC.

This clone was observed a handful of times. The gene calls are TRBV27 and TRBJ2-3; 9 bases align to TRBD2. Trimming at V came to 4 bases and at J to 1 base, leaving 3 bases not matched to a gene. This CDR3 comprises 15 residues. Germline CDR1 MNHEY, CDR2 SMNVEV (reference sequence). Here the CDR3 reads CASSSRTSGTDTQYF. CDR3 bases: TGTGCCAGCAGTTCCCGGACTAGCGGCACAGATACGCAGTATTTT.

The count of this clone is one. The gene calls are TRBV6-5 and TRBJ1-5; perhaps TRBD1 as D (5 bases). The CDR3 sequence is 15 residues long. V was shortened by 2 bases and J by 4 bases, with 12 bases between the two germline ends. Per germline, CDR1 MNHEY and CDR2 SVGAGI. CDR3 protein: CASSYRGDGNQPQHF. The CDR3 bases are TGTGCCAGCAGTTACCGGGGGGACGGTAATCAGCCCCAGCATTTT.

The rearrangement joins TRBV10-3 to TRBJ2-1; a weak D match, TRBD2 (5 bases). The CDR3 sequence is 14 residues long. Germline values: CDR1 ENHRY, CDR2 SYGVKD. V was shortened by 10 bases and J by 7 bases, with 20 bases between the two germline ends. The CDR3 here is CANQRNNIENEQFF. The CDR3 DNA sequence: TGTGCCAATCAGCGGAACAATATTGAAAATGAGCAGTTCTTC.

The rearrangement links TRBV19 to TRBJ2-7; D may be TRBD1 (5 bases). V dropped 9 bases and J dropped 1 base, with 19 bases sitting between them. There are 15 residues in the CDR3. Per the germline V gene, CDR1 is LNHDA and CDR2 is SQIVND (reference sequence). CDR3 sequence reads: CASSFDSSFSYEQYF. DNA for the CDR3: TGTGCCAGCTCCTTCGACAGTTCGTTTTCCTACGAGCAGTACTTC.